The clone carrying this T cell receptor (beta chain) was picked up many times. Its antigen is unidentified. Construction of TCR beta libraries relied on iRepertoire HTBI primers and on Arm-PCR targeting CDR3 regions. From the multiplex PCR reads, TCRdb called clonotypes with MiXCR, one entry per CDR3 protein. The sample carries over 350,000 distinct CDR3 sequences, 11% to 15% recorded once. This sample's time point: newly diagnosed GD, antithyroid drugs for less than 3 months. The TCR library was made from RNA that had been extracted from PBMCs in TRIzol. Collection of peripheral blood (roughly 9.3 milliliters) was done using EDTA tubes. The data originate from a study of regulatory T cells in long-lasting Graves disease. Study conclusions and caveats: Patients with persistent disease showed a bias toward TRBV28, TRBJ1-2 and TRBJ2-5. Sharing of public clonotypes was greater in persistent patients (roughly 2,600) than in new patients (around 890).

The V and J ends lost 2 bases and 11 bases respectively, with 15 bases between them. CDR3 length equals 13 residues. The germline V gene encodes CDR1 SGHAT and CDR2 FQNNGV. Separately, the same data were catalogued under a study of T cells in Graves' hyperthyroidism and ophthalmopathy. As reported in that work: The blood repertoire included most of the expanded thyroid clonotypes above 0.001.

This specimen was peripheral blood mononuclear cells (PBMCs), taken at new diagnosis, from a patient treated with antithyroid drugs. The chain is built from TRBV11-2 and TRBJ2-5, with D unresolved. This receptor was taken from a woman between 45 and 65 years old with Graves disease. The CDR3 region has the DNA TGTGCCAGCAGCTTAAGCCCACGAAGGCGACAGTACTTC. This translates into CASSLSPRRRQYF.